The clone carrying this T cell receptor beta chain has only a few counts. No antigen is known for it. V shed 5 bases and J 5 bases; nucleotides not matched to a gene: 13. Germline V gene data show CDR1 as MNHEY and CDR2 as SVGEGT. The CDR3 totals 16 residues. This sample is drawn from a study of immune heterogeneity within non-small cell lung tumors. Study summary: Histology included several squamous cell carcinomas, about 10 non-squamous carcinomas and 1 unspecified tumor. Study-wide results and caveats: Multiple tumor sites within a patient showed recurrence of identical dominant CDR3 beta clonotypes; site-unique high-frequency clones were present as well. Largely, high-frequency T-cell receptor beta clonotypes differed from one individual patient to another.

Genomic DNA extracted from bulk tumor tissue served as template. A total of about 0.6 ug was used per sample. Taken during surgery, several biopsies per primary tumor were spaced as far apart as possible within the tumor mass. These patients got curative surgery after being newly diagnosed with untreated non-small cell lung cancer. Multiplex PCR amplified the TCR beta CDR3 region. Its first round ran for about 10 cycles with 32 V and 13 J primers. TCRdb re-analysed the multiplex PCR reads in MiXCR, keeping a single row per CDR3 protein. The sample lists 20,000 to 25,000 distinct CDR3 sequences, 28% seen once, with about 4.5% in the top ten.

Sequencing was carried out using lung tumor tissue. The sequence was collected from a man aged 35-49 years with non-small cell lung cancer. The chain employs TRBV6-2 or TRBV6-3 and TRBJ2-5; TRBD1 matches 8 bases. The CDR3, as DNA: TGTGCCAGCAGTCCCTCCCGGACAGGGTTGGGGGAGACCCAGTACTTC. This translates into CASSPSRTGLGETQYF.